The sequence of this T cell receptor (beta chain) was determined in a study of shared clonotypes between healthy human individuals (TCRdb year 2020). With regard to the full study: The cohort included three men and a couple of women between 18 and 49 years of age. The study deeply sequenced blood TCR repertoires of several healthy adults to estimate repertoire size and the extent of clonotype sharing between individuals. To increase sequencing depth and limit assay-specific biases, TCR repertoire library preparation and sequencing were carried out by different laboratories using diverse techniques. Between about 0.94 and 8.9 billion PBMCs per donor were obtained by leukapheresis. For each donor, three plates each were used for CD4 naive and CD4 memory, two plates were used for CD8 naive, and one plate was used for CD8 memory. What the work shows at the level of the full study, not this receptor alone: Estimated clonotype richness was generally larger for naive than for memory subsets. Across a handful of donors, about 5.2% of naive CD4, roughly 3.3% of naive CD8, approximately 2.5% of memory CD4, and over 0.35% of memory CD8 clonotypes were shared. Pairwise subsampling indicated that sequencing depth was expected to affect the degree of clonotype sharing among donors. Incomplete sequencing was indicated by rarefaction of sorted-subset datasets, despite the large sequencing depth. Compared with non-shared clonotypes, the clonotypes found in all four sorted-subset donors had higher generation probabilities. Because the study included only a small number of donors, the genetic and exposure-history diversity represented was limited. Sampling was restricted to blood, and TCR repertoires in tissues likely differ from the TCR repertoires found in blood.

Donors were healthy HIV-negative adults with no recently reported acute infections or vaccinations. Only Caucasian adults living in Nashville, Tennessee, USA were represented among the donors. Magnetic negative selection was used to enrich CD4+ T cells, after which naive cells were positively selected on CD45RA and the negative fraction became the memory subset. Blood was obtained by leukapheresis, after which PBMCs were separated by Ficoll-Histopaque density gradient centrifugation and cryopreserved in liquid nitrogen vapor phase. Analytical flow cytometry was used to check the purity and quantity of each magnetically sorted T cell population. Genomic DNA was isolated from every sorted fraction and measured by UV absorbance on a Nanodrop 2000c. From the germline V gene, CDR1 is SGHRS and CDR2 is YFSETQ. The V and J ends are trimmed by 4 bases and 4 bases, leaving 11 bases between them. From the cysteine up to the phenylalanine, the CDR3 has a length of 14 residues. The entry retains the CDR3 DNA only, 42 bases that are in frame from base 1.

As for this clone: Its antigen remains unidentified. Base qualities are not recorded, but no much larger clone differs from it by a single base.

Using the deep immunoSEQ assay, TCR CDR3 regions were amplified from genomic DNA by multiplex PCR. Extracted genomic DNA from each cell subset was distributed evenly across all wells of several immunoSEQ 96-well plates, and each plate was treated as a replicate. Each replicate PCR for sorted subsets received approximately 220 ng genomic DNA, equal to about 30,000 T cell genomes. The purified libraries were quantified using a Qubit 3.0 fluorometer, sized with a Bioanalyzer 2100, and then quantified again using the KAPA Library Quantification kit. A separate single-read 150-cycle Illumina NextSeq 550 flow cell was used to sequence each immunoSEQ 96-well plate. In the authors' own workflow: Because the immunoSEQ output held only junctional sequences and lacked quality scores, the filtering could not match the filtering applied to full-length reads. Sequences were annotated with PyIR, a Python wrapper for IgBLAST v1.9, using IMGT germline references to assign V/J genes and CDR3. Any read was removed if the V/J assignment was weak (E-value above 1e-6), the CDR3 was missing, or the read contained stop codons, out-of-frame junctions, or ambiguous translated residues. V3J clonotypes were defined as sequences sharing an identical inferred V gene, J gene, and CDR3 amino acid sequence. The percentage overlap between two repertoires was calculated by dividing the number of shared unique clonotypes by the size of the smaller repertoire. Three approaches were used to assess repertoire richness: RTK rarefaction, the Chao1 estimator, and Recon v2.1 estimates of unobserved clonotypes. For all TCRbeta clonotypes obtained by the gDNA method from a few donors, generation probabilities were computed with OLGA. TCRdb's version of the immuneACCESS table is confined to in-frame rearrangements and falls short of the full clone set. An unresolved V gene accounts for under half of the shortfall where checked; the remainder is of unknown origin. The V and J calls and clone size were taken over from that table, and D and trimming were inferred from the DNA. The sample table shows 2 million to 2.5 million clones, and around 92% are seen once. The ten largest clones represent 0.3% to 0.45% of the sample.

The sequenced sample was naive CD4+ T cells from PBMCs. The sample's cell subset or site label, decoded: CD45RA+ positively selected. The sequence was collected from a young man in good health. Some clones in this sample may be carry-over from other donors' samples. The rearranged chain carries TRBV5-1 and TRBJ2-2, with a tentative D call of TRBD1 or TRBD2, each matching 5 bases. The DNA is as follows: TGCGCCAGCAGCGAGGGGATTCCCACCGGGGAGCTGTTTTTT. The translation is CASSEGIPTGELFF.